This TCR beta chain was sequenced during a study of molecular identifiers for immune sequencing clone quantification. Naive CD8 T cells were sorted, and the gate applied was CD8+CD4-CCR7+CD45RA+. For bulk TCR libraries, previously described methods and listed TCR primers were used. Using its own MiXCR run on the PCR reads, TCRdb lists one record per CDR3 protein. The sample holds around 470,000 distinct CDR3 sequences, approximately 25% seen once. This clonotype was observed a few times. There are 12 residues in the CDR3. Germline V CDR1 and CDR2: MNHEY, SVGAGI. V was pared by 7 bases and J by 7 bases, with 11 bases between.

The receptor was derived from a human donor in good health. Some libraries in this study had Jurkat cell RNA spiked in. This rearrangement joins TRBV6-5 to TRBJ2-1; the D gene is possibly TRBD2 (5 bases). Sequenced input: naive CD8+ T cells from blood, with Jurkat cell RNA spiked in. Indicated subset: FACS-sorted CD8+CD4-CCR7+CD45RA+ naive T cells. CDR3 region: CASKDLANEQFF. The DNA for the CDR3 is TGTGCCAGCAAGGACTTAGCGAATGAGCAGTTCTTC.